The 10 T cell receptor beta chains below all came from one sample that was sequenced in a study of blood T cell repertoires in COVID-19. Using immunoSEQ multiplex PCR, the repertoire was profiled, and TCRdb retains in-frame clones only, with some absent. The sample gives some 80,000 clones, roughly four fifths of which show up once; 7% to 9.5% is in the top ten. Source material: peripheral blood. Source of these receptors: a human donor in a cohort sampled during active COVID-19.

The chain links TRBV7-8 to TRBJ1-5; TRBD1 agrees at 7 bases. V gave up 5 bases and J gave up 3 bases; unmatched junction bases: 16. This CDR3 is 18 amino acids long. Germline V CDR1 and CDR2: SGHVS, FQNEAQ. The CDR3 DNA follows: TGTGCCAGCAGCCACACCCCCCGGGCAGGGGGGAACAATCAGCCCCAGCATTTT. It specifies CASSHTPRAGGNNQPQHF.

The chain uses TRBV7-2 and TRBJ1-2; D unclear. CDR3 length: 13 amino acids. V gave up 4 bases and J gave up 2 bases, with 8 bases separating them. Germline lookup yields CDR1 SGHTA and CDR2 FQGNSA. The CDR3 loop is CASSSGENYGYTF. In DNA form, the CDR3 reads TGTGCCAGCAGCTCGGGAGAGAACTATGGCTACACCTTC. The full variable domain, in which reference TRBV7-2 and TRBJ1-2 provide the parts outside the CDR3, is GAGVSQSPSNKVTEKGKDVELRCDPISGHTALYWYRQSLGQGLEFLIYFQGNSAPDKSGLPSDRFSAERTGGSVSTLTIQRTQQEDSAVYLCASSSGENYGYTFGSGTRLTVV.

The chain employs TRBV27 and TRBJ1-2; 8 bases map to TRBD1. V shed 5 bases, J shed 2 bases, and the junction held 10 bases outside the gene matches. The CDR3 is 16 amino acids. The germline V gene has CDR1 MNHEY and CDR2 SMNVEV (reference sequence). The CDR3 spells CASSPNYGQGNYGYTF. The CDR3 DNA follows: TGTGCCAGCAGTCCAAACTACGGACAGGGAAACTATGGCTACACCTTC.

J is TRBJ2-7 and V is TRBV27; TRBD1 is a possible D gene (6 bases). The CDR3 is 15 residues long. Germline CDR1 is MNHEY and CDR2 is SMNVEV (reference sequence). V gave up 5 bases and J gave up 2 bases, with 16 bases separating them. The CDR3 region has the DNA TGTGCCAGCAGTCCCAGACAGGTTAACACCTACGAGCAGTACTTC. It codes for CASSPRQVNTYEQYF.

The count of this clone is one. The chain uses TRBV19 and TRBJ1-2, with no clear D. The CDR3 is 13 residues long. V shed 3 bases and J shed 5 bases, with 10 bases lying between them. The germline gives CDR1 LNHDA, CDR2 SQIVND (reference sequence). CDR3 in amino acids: CASSIPMRYGYTF. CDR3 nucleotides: TGTGCCAGTAGTATCCCGATGAGGTATGGCTACACCTTC.

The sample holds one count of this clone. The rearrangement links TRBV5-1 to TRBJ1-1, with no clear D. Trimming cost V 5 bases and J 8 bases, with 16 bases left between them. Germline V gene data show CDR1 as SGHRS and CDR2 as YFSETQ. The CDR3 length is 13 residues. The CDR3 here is CASRSRAYLEAFF. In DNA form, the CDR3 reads TGCGCCAGCAGATCGCGTGCCTATCTCGAAGCTTTCTTT.

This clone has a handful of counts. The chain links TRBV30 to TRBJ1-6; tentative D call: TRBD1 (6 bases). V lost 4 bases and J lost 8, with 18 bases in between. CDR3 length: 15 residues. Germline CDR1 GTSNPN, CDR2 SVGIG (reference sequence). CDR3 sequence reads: CAWTVRTGMYSPLHF. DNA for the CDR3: TGTGCCTGGACCGTCCGAACAGGGATGTATTCACCCCTCCACTTT.

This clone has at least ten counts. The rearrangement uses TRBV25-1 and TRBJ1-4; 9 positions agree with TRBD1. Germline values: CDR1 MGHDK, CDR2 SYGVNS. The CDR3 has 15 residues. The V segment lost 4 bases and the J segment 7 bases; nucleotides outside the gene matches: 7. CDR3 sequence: CASSAPGQGIEKLFF. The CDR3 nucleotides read TGTGCCAGCAGTGCTCCGGGACAGGGTATTGAAAAACTGTTTTTT. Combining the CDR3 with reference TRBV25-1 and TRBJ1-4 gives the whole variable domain EADIYQTPRYLVIGTGKKITLECSQTMGHDKMYWYQQDPGMELHLIHYSYGVNSTEKGDLSSESTVSRIRTEHFPLTLESARPSHTSQYLCASSAPGQGIEKLFFGSGTQLSVL.

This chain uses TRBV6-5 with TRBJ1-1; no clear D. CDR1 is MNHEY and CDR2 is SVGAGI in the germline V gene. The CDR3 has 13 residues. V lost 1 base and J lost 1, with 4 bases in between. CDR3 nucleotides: TGTGCCAGCAGTTACTTCCAGAACACTGAAGCTTTCTTT. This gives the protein CASSYFQNTEAFF.

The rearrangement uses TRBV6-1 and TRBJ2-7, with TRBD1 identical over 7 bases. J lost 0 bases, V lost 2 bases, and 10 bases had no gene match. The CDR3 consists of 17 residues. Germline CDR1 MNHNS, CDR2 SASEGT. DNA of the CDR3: TGTGCCAGCAGTGAAATTACCCGACAGGGTAGCTCCTACGAGCAGTACTTC. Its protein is CASSEITRQGSSYEQYF.